This TCR beta chain came from a study of blood T cell repertoires in COVID-19. Study at large: Researchers got acute and convalescent COVID-19 samples from the United States, Italy and Spain.

CDR3 length: 14 residues. J lost 1 base, V lost 7 bases, and 6 bases had no gene match. Germline assignment: CDR1 SNHLY and CDR2 FYNNEI. Using immunoSEQ multiplex PCR, the repertoire was profiled, and TCRdb retains in-frame clones only, with some absent. The repertoire holds approximately 150,000 clones, with around 87% as singletons. Sequencing was carried out using peripheral blood. The sequence was collected from a man between 65 and 85 years old with active COVID-19. V usage is TRBV2 and J usage is TRBJ1-1; 7 nucleotides align to TRBD1. DNA for the CDR3: TGTGCCAGCACCCGGGACAGTCCGAACACTGAAGCTTTCTTT. Its protein product is CASTRDSPNTEAFF.